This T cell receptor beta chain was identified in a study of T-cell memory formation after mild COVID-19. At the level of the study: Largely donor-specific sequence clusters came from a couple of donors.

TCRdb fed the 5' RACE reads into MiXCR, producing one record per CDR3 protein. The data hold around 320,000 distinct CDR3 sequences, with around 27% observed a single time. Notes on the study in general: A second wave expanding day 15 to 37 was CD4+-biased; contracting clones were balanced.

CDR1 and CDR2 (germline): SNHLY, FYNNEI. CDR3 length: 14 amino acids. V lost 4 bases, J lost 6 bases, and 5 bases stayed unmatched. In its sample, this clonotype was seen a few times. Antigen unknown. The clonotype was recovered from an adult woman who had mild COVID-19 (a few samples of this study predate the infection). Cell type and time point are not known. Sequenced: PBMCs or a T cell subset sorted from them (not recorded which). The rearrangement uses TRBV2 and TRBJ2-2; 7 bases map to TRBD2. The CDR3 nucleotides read TGTGCCAGCAGTGTAAGCGGGGAGGCCGGGGAGCTGTTTTTT. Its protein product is CASSVSGEAGELFF.